The sequence of this TCR beta chain was determined in a study of blood T cell repertoires in COVID-19 (dated by TCRdb to the early 2020s). Notes on the research overall: Samples covering the acute and convalescent phases of COVID-19 were provided by collaborators in the United States, Italy and Spain. The samples were drawn from two sources: the first 160 participants of the ongoing ImmuneRACE study, and 1,200 or so subjects contributed by 6 global collaborators. The dataset comprised deeply sampled blood TCRbeta repertoires from subjects exposed to, actively infected with, or recovered from COVID-19. Where available, HLA class I and class II types were obtained from metadata supplied by the sample provider rather than from assay-based typing. The prospective study material was composed of cDNA or gDNA derived from T cells, B-cell-depleted T cells, or PBMCs. The sample metadata nearly always contained a de-identified subject ID, COVID-19 status, age in years and sex. A freely available public database, intended as a resource for researchers studying the immune response to SARS-CoV-2, is where the repertoires were released. Overall study results and their limits: The amount of clinical and demographic metadata varied by source and participant and was provided uncurated.

For this clone: Its antigen remains undetermined. No base-level quality is on record; no much larger clone is a single base apart.

The immunoSEQ Assay, a bias-controlled multiplex PCR, was used to amplify TCRbeta CDR3 regions from genomic DNA. Per the original workflow: Within the assay, amplification of reference gene primers was used to estimate how many nucleated cells each sample contained. To quantify the absolute abundance of each unique TCRbeta CDR3 rearrangement, sequence reads were collapsed and filtered. For each sample, productive Simpson clonality was calculated as the square root of Simpson's diversity index across productive rearrangements. TCRdb took this table from immuneACCESS and kept in-frame rearrangements with V and J called. Such tables lack part of the clones; where checked against another copy, unresolved V genes explain under half of the gap, and the rest is unexplained. The V and J calls and clone size were taken over from that table, and D and trimming were inferred from the DNA. The sample records 200,000 or so clones, about 80% of which are singletons. The ten largest clones add up to about 6.9% of the sample.

CDR1 SEHNR and CDR2 FQNEAQ were looked up in the germline V gene (reference sequence). The CDR3 runs 13 amino acids, cysteine and phenylalanine included. Only the CDR3 part of the read is kept: 39 bases, read in frame from the first base. The germline ends are 10 bases apart after V is trimmed by 3 bases and J by 4 bases. The collaborating institutions used their own protocols to collect whole blood in K2EDTA tubes. For TCRbeta analysis, collaborators shipped samples as frozen whole blood, isolated PBMCs, or DNA extracted from either of those sample types. The receptor was derived from a human donor with acute or convalescent COVID-19. The donor label of this sample is uncertain. Specimen: peripheral blood. Recombination linked TRBV7-9 to TRBJ2-7; tentative D gene TRBD1, with 7 bases matching. The CDR3 has the sequence CASSLSGGYEQYF. The DNA sequence reads TGTGCCAGCAGCTTGTCAGGGGGGTACGAGCAGTACTTC.